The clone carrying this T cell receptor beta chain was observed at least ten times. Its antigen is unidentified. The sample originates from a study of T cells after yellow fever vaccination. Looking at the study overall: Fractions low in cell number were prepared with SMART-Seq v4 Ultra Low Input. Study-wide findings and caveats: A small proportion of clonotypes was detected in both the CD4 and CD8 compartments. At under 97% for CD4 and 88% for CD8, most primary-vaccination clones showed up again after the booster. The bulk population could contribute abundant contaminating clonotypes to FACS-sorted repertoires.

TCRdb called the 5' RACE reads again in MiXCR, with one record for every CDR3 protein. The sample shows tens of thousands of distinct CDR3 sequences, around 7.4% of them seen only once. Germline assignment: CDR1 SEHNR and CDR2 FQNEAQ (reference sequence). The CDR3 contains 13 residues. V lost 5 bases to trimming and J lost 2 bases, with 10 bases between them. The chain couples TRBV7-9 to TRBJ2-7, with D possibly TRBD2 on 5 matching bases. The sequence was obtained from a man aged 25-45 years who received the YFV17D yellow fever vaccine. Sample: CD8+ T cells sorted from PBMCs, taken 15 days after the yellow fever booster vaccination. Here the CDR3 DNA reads TGTGCCAGCAGCCCCCAGGAGGCCTACGAGCAGTACTTC. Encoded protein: CASSPQEAYEQYF.